The present T cell receptor (beta chain) was sequenced within a study of beta chain features in type 1 diabetes. This clone was observed many times. The antigen is undetermined. The study, taken as a whole, reports: All four CD4+ subsets of Type 1 diabetes patients contained TCRB CDR3s that were moderately but significantly shorter.

Sequenced material consisted of expressed TCRB transcripts (all of the isolated RNA was reverse transcribed). Profiled with immunoSEQ multiplex PCR; TCRdb holds only in-frame clones, not every one. The profile shows more than 120,000 clones, more than 10% of them singletons. Germline CDR1 reads SNHLY; CDR2 reads FYNNEI. The CDR3 runs to 14 residues. V was shortened by 5 bases and J by 5 bases, with 13 bases between the two germline ends. Cell sorting via CD45RO/CCR7/CD25/CD127/CD95/CD27 was performed to obtain CD4+ naive, central memory, regulatory and stem cell-like memory cells. The specimen was central memory CD4+ T cells from blood. This sequence was found in a man between 18 and 29 years old with type 1 diabetes. V gene TRBV2 combines with J gene TRBJ2-1; D is possibly TRBD1 (5 bases). The CDR3 spells CASSWQGSDNEQFF. DNA of the CDR3: TGTGCCAGCAGTTGGCAGGGAAGCGACAATGAGCAGTTCTTC.